The entry below describes one TCR beta chain. This clone appeared a few times. The target of this receptor is not known. Per-base quality was not reported, and no clone a single base away is much larger than it. The germline V gene gives CDR1 as MGHRA and CDR2 as YSYEKL. Cut back by 3 bases and 3 bases, the V and J ends lie 12 bases apart. Spanning cysteine to phenylalanine, the CDR3 consists of 14 amino acids. Only the CDR3 DNA stays, 42 bases, in frame from base 1. The sample's time point label, in plain terms: baseline before oral tofacitinib. From alopecia areata patients, peripheral blood was collected along with lesional scalp punch biopsies. PBMCs were isolated by density centrifugation and stained for CD3, CD4 and CD8, after which CD4+ and CD8+ T cells were sorted on a FACSAria. The data stem from a study of CD8+ T cells in alopecia areata listed by TCRdb under 2018. For context, the study as a whole: Treated patients were enrolled in an open-label pilot trial of oral tofacitinib at 5 to 10 mg twice daily for moderate-to-severe alopecia areata. Tofacitinib was administered for 6 to 18 months, and 6 months of follow-up off drug were then conducted to assess delayed response and recurrence. To study T cell clonal expansion in alopecia areata, the researchers applied high-throughput TCRbeta sequencing to both the C3H/HeJ mouse model and human patients. On the human side, TCRbeta sequencing was run on scalp tissue and on sorted CD4+ and CD8+ peripheral blood T cells from healthy controls and from alopecia areata patients with either patchy or totalis/universalis disease. Tofacitinib-treated patients had biopsies at baseline and at 4 and 24 weeks of treatment, with a later scalp biopsy in several patients. Clonality in the scalp was compared among normal scalp (n=4), patchy alopecia areata scalp (n=8), and alopecia totalis/universalis scalp (n=8). RNA was extracted with the PAXgene miRNA kit for fixed scalp, the miRNeasy kit for PBMCs, and the RNeasy kit for mouse skin. Amplification of TCRbeta CDR3 regions was done by immunoSEQ multiplex PCR using 35 Vbeta forward primers and 13 Jbeta reverse primers.

The library was generated by the immunoSEQ multiplex PCR assay. For TCR sequencing, RNA was extracted from every sample and reverse transcribed into cDNA to serve as template. SuperScript III was used to make first-strand cDNA, primed with a 2:1 mix of oligo-dT and random hexamers. A synthetic immune receptor repertoire was used to assess amplification bias, and residual bias was removed computationally. The published analysis was carried out like this. Raw reads were preprocessed for error removal, and CDR3 was defined according to IMGT conventions as running from the conserved cysteine to phenylalanine. Clonality was computed by normalizing Shannon entropy by log2 of the number of productive unique TCRs and subtracting the result from 1. CD4 or CD8 identity of scalp clones was inferred by cross-referencing scalp TCRbeta sequences with sorted blood CD4 and CD8 repertoires. TCRdb took this table from immuneACCESS and kept in-frame rearrangements with V and J called. Such tables lack part of the clones; where checked against another copy, unresolved V genes explain under half of the gap, and the rest is unexplained. V and J calls and clone size are as listed in that table; D and trimming were resolved from the DNA. The sample table shows 180,000 or so clones, and around 71% are seen once. About an eighth of the sample rests with the top ten.

Study-wide findings and limitations: Resident alphabeta T cells in normal human skin are also sequenced, complicating scalp TCR repertoire analysis, unlike mouse skin dominated by gammadelta T cells. Higher clonality and more expanded CD8+ clones were observed in lesional scalp than in normal scalp, particularly in alopecia totalis/universalis, a finding suggestive of antigenic drive. Shared TCR sequences between patients were less evident than in mice, which may be partly attributable to HLA diversity in the patient population.

The sequencing here drew on CD8+ T cells sorted from blood, taken at week 0. The sequence derives from a human donor with alopecia areata. The rearranged chain carries TRBV4-1 and TRBJ2-7; the best D guess is TRBD2, with 5 bases matching. Here the CDR3 is given as CASSHPGRLYEQYF. The DNA sequence follows: TGCGCCAGCAGCCATCCGGGAAGGCTCTACGAGCAGTACTTC.